The 7 T cell receptor beta chains below come from one sample, sequenced in a study of T cell responses to AZD1222 COVID-19 vaccine. Libraries were prepared by immunoSEQ multiplex PCR; TCRdb keeps only in-frame clonotypes and omits some of them. The table has 140,000 to 150,000 clones, about 94% seen once. The sample consisted of peripheral blood, taken 28 days after the second AZD1222 dose. The receptors here all came from an adult who received the AZD1222 COVID-19 vaccine.

This clone has only one observation. This chain links TRBV7-6 with TRBJ2-2; D unresolved. This CDR3 spans 15 amino acids. The V and J ends lost 0 bases and 1 base respectively, with 6 bases between them. Germline CDR1 is SGHVS and CDR2 is FNYEAQ. For the CDR3, the DNA is TGTGCCAGCAGCTTAGCGGATCAGAACACCGGGGAGCTGTTTTTT. Translation gives CASSLADQNTGELFF.

The rearrangement links TRBV2 to TRBJ2-7; 9 positions agree with TRBD1. Trimming at V came to 6 bases and at J to 6 bases, leaving 12 bases not matched to a gene. The length of the CDR3 is 15 residues. The germline CDR1 and CDR2 sequences are SNHLY and FYNNEI. CDR3 sequence: CASSDLFGTGSEQYF. The CDR3 bases are TGTGCCAGCAGCGACCTCTTTGGGACAGGGTCCGAGCAGTACTTC.

This rearrangement joins TRBV13 to TRBJ1-2; TRBD1 aligns across 10 bases. Germline values: CDR1 PRHDT, CDR2 FYEKMQ (reference sequence). Trimming cost V 0 bases and J 5 bases; bases outside gene matches: 6. This CDR3 has 16 amino acids. This CDR3 reads CASSLGGTGAPYGYTF. CDR3 bases: TGTGCCAGCAGCTTAGGTGGGACAGGGGCACCGTATGGCTACACCTTC. The complete variable domain, with remaining parts taken from reference TRBV13 and TRBJ1-2, reads AAGVIQSPRHLIKEKRETATLKCYPIPRHDTVYWYQQGPGQDPQFLISFYEKMQSDKGSIPDRFSAQQFSDYHSELNMSSLELGDSALYFCASSLGGTGAPYGYTFGSGTRLTVV.

The rearrangement links TRBV2 to TRBJ2-7; 7 bases map to TRBD1. Germline lookup yields CDR1 SNHLY and CDR2 FYNNEI. J lost 3 bases, V lost 4 bases, and 6 bases had no gene match. This CDR3 has 14 residues. The DNA of the CDR3 is TGTGCCAGCAGTGGTTCAGACAGGGACTACGAGCAGTACTTC. Translation: CASSGSDRDYEQYF.

This sequence joins TRBV7-3 and TRBJ2-1, with D perhaps TRBD2 (6 bases). V lost 5 bases and J 8 bases, leaving 13 bases between the germline ends. Germline values: CDR1 SGHTA, CDR2 FQGTGA. CDR3 length equals 13 residues. CDR3 residues: CASSPGVIHEQFF. CDR3 sequence (DNA): TGTGCCAGCAGCCCGGGGGTTATCCATGAGCAGTTCTTC.

The chain recombines TRBV28 with TRBJ1-5; 7 positions match TRBD1. CDR3 length: 14 amino acids. After removal of 6 bases from V and 3 bases from J, the junction contained 5 bases not matched to a gene. The germline gives CDR1 MDHEN, CDR2 SYDVKM. CDR3 residues: CASSDTGVNQPQHF. DNA of the CDR3: TGTGCCAGCAGCGATACAGGGGTCAATCAGCCCCAGCATTTT.

CDR3: CASSLEGGGGNEKLFF. DNA for the CDR3: TGCGCCAGCAGCTTGGAGGGGGGAGGTGGTAATGAAAAACTGTTTTTT. The chain combines TRBV5-1 with TRBJ1-4, with D possibly matching TRBD1 (6 bases). This CDR3 contains 16 residues. The V gene's germline CDR1 is SGHRS and CDR2 YFSETQ. Trimming removed 0 bases from V and 4 bases from J, with 13 bases in between.